The clone carrying this TCR beta chain was seen once. Its target is unknown. Trimming took off 10 bases at V and 4 bases at J, with 14 bases between the two ends. Germline V CDR1 and CDR2: MNHEY, SVGAGI. The CDR3 is 14 residues long. This entry belongs to a study of T-cell memory formation after mild COVID-19. The wider study: TCR clusters showed largely donor specificity. Findings and limits, study-wide: Chiefly within CM and EM were the contracting CD4+ clones; CD8+ ones were within EMRA. Some clones that responded were present in memory (sampled pre-infection), which suggests cross-reactive memory joined.

One entry per CDR3 protein results from TCRdb running MiXCR on the 5' RACE reads. This table has 350,000 to 450,000 distinct CDR3 sequences, about 15% appearing once. The V call is TRBV6-5, the J call TRBJ2-6; unclear D gene. The TCR sequence derives from a man between 18 and 29 years old who had mild COVID-19 (a few samples of this study predate the infection). Cell type and time point are not known. Sequencing was carried out using PBMCs or a T cell subset sorted from them (not recorded which). CDR3 in DNA: TGTGCCACCTCCCGGTCGTCCGGGGCCAACGTCCTGACTTTC. It specifies CATSRSSGANVLTF.